This T cell receptor beta chain is from a study of T cells in Graves' hyperthyroidism and ophthalmopathy. Notes on the study in general: Stable hyperthyroidism was separated from ophthalmopathy by a model based on 13 V-J features. Blood also held most thyroid clonotypes expanded beyond 0.001.

CDR3 size: 13 residues. Germline lookup yields CDR1 MNHNS and CDR2 SASEGT. What was amplified from RNA transcripts were TCR beta CDR3 regions. During a first-round RT-PCR of the TCR CDR3, the HTBI primer set was used. One entry per CDR3 protein, called by TCRdb with MiXCR from the multiplex PCR reads. The repertoire holds around 660,000 distinct CDR3 sequences, with just under 45% as singletons. A note on this clonotype: Its antigen is still unknown. One end of the junction varies from germline; a read error may be responsible.

The chain carries TRBV6-1 and TRBJ1-1; a possible D gene is TRBD1 (6 bases). Sample: peripheral blood or thyroid tissue (not recorded which). This TCR derives from an adult man with Graves' disease, either hyperthyroidism or ophthalmopathy (not recorded which). CDR3 amino acids: CASSEGGTPEAFF. The CDR3 DNA reads TGTGCCAGCAGCGAAGGGGGGACTCCTGAAGCTTTCTTT.